Listed here are 9 T cell receptor beta chains from one sample, sequenced in a study of cytomegalovirus exposure and HLA in healthy donors. Primers for the PCR totalled 60 Vbeta and 13 Jbeta. Generated by immunoSEQ multiplex PCR, the TCRdb table keeps only in-frame clones and is missing some. This sample carries 200,000 to 250,000 clones, approximately 79% of them seen once, and the ten largest clones take around 1.7%. The specimen was PBMCs. The receptors derive from a man aged 50-60 years in good health and CMV-seronegative.

V and J are TRBV5-4 and TRBJ1-5, with 7 bases matching TRBD1. The CDR3 runs 15 residues. V trimming: 4 bases; J trimming: 10 bases; junction bases outside the gene matches: 14. Germline V lookup: CDR1 SGHNT, CDR2 YYREEE (reference sequence). CDR3 in DNA: TGTGCCAGCAGCCGATCGGGACAGCAAAACAGTCCCCAGCATTTT. This encodes CASSRSGQQNSPQHF.

V and J are TRBV30 and TRBJ2-3; D is possibly TRBD2 (6 bases). This CDR3 has 15 residues. V was shortened by 7 bases and J by 8 bases, with 25 bases between the two germline ends. The germline gives CDR1 GTSNPN, CDR2 SVGIG (reference sequence). CDR3 sequence reads: CAYLLNGGAIGTQYF. The CDR3 DNA sequence: TGTGCCTACTTATTGAATGGCGGGGCCATAGGTACGCAGTATTTT.

V is TRBV5-1 and J is TRBJ2-7, with 10 bases fitting TRBD2. Per germline, CDR1 SGHRS and CDR2 YFSETQ. Germline trimming cut 4 bases from V and 7 bases from J; bases unmatched to any gene: 14. The CDR3 contains 16 residues. CDR3 region: CASSVTGSGRLGEQYF. In nucleotides, the CDR3 is TGCGCCAGCAGCGTCACTGGTAGCGGGAGGCTGGGGGAGCAGTACTTC.

The chain employs TRBV28 and TRBJ2-5, with D maybe TRBD1 (6 bases). Germline lookup yields CDR1 MDHEN and CDR2 SYDVKM. V lost 8 bases and J lost 2, with 12 bases in between. This CDR3 comprises 13 residues. CDR3 nucleotides: TGTGCCAGCGTTACAGGGTTACAAGAGACCCAGTACTTC. Its translation is CASVTGLQETQYF.

The V gene is TRBV5-1, the J gene TRBJ1-2; TRBD1 matches at 8 bases. The ends lost 6 bases at V and 6 bases at J; junction bases unmatched: 10. The CDR3 loop spans 14 amino acids. Per the germline V gene, CDR1 is SGHRS and CDR2 is YFSETQ. DNA for the CDR3: TGCGCCAGCAACTTACTACAGGGGGAGGATGGCTACACCTTC. It specifies CASNLLQGEDGYTF.

This sequence joins TRBV28 and TRBJ1-6, with D maybe TRBD1 (6 bases). Germline V gene sequence: CDR1 MDHEN, CDR2 SYDVKM. The CDR3 has 15 residues. V shed 6 bases and J shed 8 bases, with 17 bases lying between them. The CDR3 is CASRRDNLWYSPLHF. The CDR3 coding sequence is TGTGCCAGCAGAAGGGACAACCTCTGGTATTCACCCCTCCACTTT.

The rearrangement joins TRBV28 to TRBJ2-4, with no clear D. V lost 9 bases and J lost 2, with 11 bases in between. The CDR3 is 13 residues long. CDR1 and CDR2 (germline): MDHEN, SYDVKM. CDR3 protein: CASIDETKNIQYF. The CDR3 nucleotides are TGTGCCAGTATCGATGAGACCAAAAACATTCAGTACTTC.

This clone appeared a few times. This chain joins TRBV6-5 and TRBJ2-2; the match to TRBD2 covers 7 bases. CDR1 is MNHEY and CDR2 is SVGAGI in the germline V gene. There are 16 residues in the CDR3. Trimming at V came to 2 bases and at J to 6 bases, leaving 9 bases not matched to a gene. CDR3 nucleotide sequence: TGTGCCAGCAGTTACGGAATCCACCGGGGGGCCGGGGAGCTGTTTTTT. This encodes CASSYGIHRGAGELFF.

This clone was recorded a few times. The V gene is TRBV28, the J gene TRBJ2-7; 7 positions match TRBD2. The CDR3 is made up of 16 amino acids. V trimming: 1 base; J trimming: 3 bases; junction bases outside the gene matches: 9. Looked up from germline, CDR1 is MDHEN and CDR2 is SYDVKM. CDR3 DNA: TGTGCCAGCAGTTTATACCTAGCGGCCGGGGGCTACGAGCAGTACTTC. Translation gives CASSLYLAAGGYEQYF. The variable domain in full, with the rest retrieved from reference TRBV28 and TRBJ2-7, is DVKVTQSSRYLVKRTGEKVFLECVQDMDHENMFWYRQDPGLGLRLIYFSYDVKMKEKGDIPEGYSVSREKKERFSLILESASTNQTSMYLCASSLYLAAGGYEQYFGPGTRLTVT.